These 25 T cell receptor beta chains originate from one sample sequenced in a study of Tregs in tolerant kidney transplant recipients. Here immunoSEQ multiplex PCR was the method, and the copy in TCRdb shows in-frame clones only, minus some. Altogether around 120,000 clones are present, 85% to 95% being singletons, with the ten largest covering more than 0.5%. Sequenced: CD4+ T cells from blood. These receptors were taken from a human donor in good health.

The chain carries TRBV5-1 and TRBJ2-1, with 10 bases identical to TRBD2. The CDR3 length is 16 residues. Germline trimming cut 3 bases from V and 4 bases from J; bases unmatched to any gene: 7. The germline CDR1 and CDR2 sequences are SGHRS and YFSETQ. The chain's CDR3 is CASSSPGLAAYNEQFF. CDR3 sequence (DNA): TGCGCCAGCAGCTCGCCCGGACTAGCGGCTTACAATGAGCAGTTCTTC.

The chain carries TRBV9 and TRBJ2-7; 7 bases are shared with TRBD1. The trim removed 0 bases at V and 3 bases at J, leaving 6 bases unmatched. The CDR3 has 15 residues. The germline V gene has CDR1 SGDLS and CDR2 YYNGEE. The CDR3 sequence: CASSVEQGQYYEQYF. CDR3 sequence (DNA): TGTGCCAGCAGCGTAGAGCAGGGACAGTACTACGAGCAGTACTTC.

V gene TRBV28 combines with J gene TRBJ2-7; D is possibly TRBD2 (6 bases). V lost 5 bases to trimming and J lost 3 bases, with 14 bases between them. Germline V gives CDR1 MDHEN, CDR2 SYDVKM. This CDR3 has 14 residues. The CDR3 sequence is CASSQVAVLYEQYF. The CDR3 region has the DNA TGTGCCAGCAGTCAGGTAGCGGTACTCTACGAGCAGTACTTC.

The rearrangement joins TRBV29-1 to TRBJ2-5; D ambiguous. CDR1 is SQVTM and CDR2 is ANQGSEA in the germline V gene. The CDR3 runs to 13 residues. Trimming removed 6 bases from V and 0 bases from J, with 11 bases in between. The CDR3 reads CSVLAGYQETQYF. In DNA form, the CDR3 reads TGCAGCGTGTTGGCCGGCTACCAAGAGACCCAGTACTTC.

V and J are TRBV5-1 and TRBJ2-7, with TRBD2 identical over 12 bases. The length of the CDR3 is 16 residues. CDR1 and CDR2 (germline): SGHRS, YFSETQ. V shed 4 bases and J 0 bases; nucleotides not matched to a gene: 5. CDR3 region: CASSPTTSGSSYEQYF. The CDR3 DNA reads as TGCGCCAGCAGCCCGACGACTAGCGGGAGCTCCTACGAGCAGTACTTC.

The rearrangement links TRBV5-4 to TRBJ1-2; 7 nucleotides align to TRBD1. J was trimmed by 4 bases and V by 5 bases; bases with no gene match: 17. This CDR3 is 17 amino acids long. Per the germline V gene, CDR1 is SGHNT and CDR2 is YYREEE (reference sequence). The CDR3 here is CASRLAAMSGTVYGYTF. The CDR3 DNA follows: TGTGCCAGCAGACTGGCTGCCATGTCCGGGACAGTCTATGGCTACACCTTC.

The J gene is TRBJ2-7, the V gene TRBV5-4, with 11 positions matching TRBD2. Germline V gene lookup returns CDR1 SGHNT and CDR2 YYREEE (reference sequence). The CDR3 consists of 14 residues. V dropped 7 bases and J dropped 4; count of bases not matched to a gene: 7. In nucleotides, the CDR3 is TGTGCCAGCCGCATAGCGGGGGGGCCGTACGAGCAGTACTTC. This encodes CASRIAGGPYEQYF.

The CDR3: CASREKLALYNEQFF. CDR3 coding DNA: TGTGCCAGTAGAGAGAAACTAGCCCTCTACAATGAGCAGTTCTTC. This rearrangement joins TRBV19 to TRBJ2-1; tentative D call: TRBD2 (6 bases). The ends were cut back, 6 bases at V and 3 bases at J, with 15 bases in the middle. The CDR3 covers 15 residues. Germline CDR1 is LNHDA and CDR2 is SQIVND (reference sequence). Based on the CDR3 plus reference TRBV19 and TRBJ2-1, the full variable domain is DGGITQSPKYLFRKEGQNVTLSCEQNLNHDAMYWYRQDPGQGLRLIYYSQIVNDFQKGDIAEGYSVSREKKESFPLTVTSAQKNPTAFYLCASREKLALYNEQFFGPGTRLTVL.

V usage is TRBV6-5 and J usage is TRBJ2-7; D is perhaps TRBD2 (5 bases). CDR3 length: 16 amino acids. Germline V gene sequence: CDR1 MNHEY, CDR2 SVGAGI. V gave up 1 base and J gave up 2 bases, with 15 bases separating them. The CDR3: CASSYYGSGTTYEQYF. CDR3 coding DNA: TGTGCCAGCAGTTACTACGGGTCGGGAACCACCTACGAGCAGTACTTC.

The chain employs TRBV7-9 and TRBJ2-2, with D unresolved. V was clipped by 4 bases and J by 0 bases, with 6 bases between them. CDR1 SEHNR and CDR2 FQNEAQ come from the germline V gene (reference sequence). The CDR3 extends over 14 amino acids. CDR3 amino acids: CASSSSANTGELFF. In DNA, the CDR3 is TGTGCCAGCAGCTCGAGCGCGAACACCGGGGAGCTGTTTTTT. Drawing the rest from reference TRBV7-9 and TRBJ2-2, the complete variable domain is DTGVSQNPRHKITKRGQNVTFRCDPISEHNRLYWYRQTLGQGPEFLTYFQNEAQLEKSRLLSDRFSAERPKGSFSTLEIQRTEQGDSAMYLCASSSSANTGELFFGEGSRLTVL.

The chain is built from TRBV7-6 and TRBJ2-5, with TRBD1 identical over 7 bases. The CDR3 extends over 16 amino acids. J gave up 0 bases and V 2 bases, and 6 bases lay outside the gene matches. CDR1 is SGHVS and CDR2 is FNYEAQ in the germline V gene. CDR3 residues: CASSLWRDRDQETQYF. DNA for the CDR3: TGTGCCAGCAGCTTATGGAGAGACAGGGACCAAGAGACCCAGTACTTC.

V is TRBV27 and J is TRBJ1-5; 10 positions agree with TRBD1. The ends lost 6 bases at V and 0 bases at J; junction bases unmatched: 11. Germline assignment: CDR1 MNHEY and CDR2 SMNVEV (reference sequence). This CDR3 comprises 18 residues. The chain's CDR3 is CASRPGQGGLLSNQPQHF. DNA for the CDR3: TGTGCCAGCAGACCTGGACAGGGGGGACTTCTTAGCAATCAGCCCCAGCATTTT.

V and J are TRBV7-9 and TRBJ2-2; 9 bases are shared with TRBD2. The CDR3 contains 18 residues. From germline, CDR1 is SEHNR and CDR2 FQNEAQ (reference sequence). Trimming took 5 bases from V and 3 from J; bases not matched to a gene: 13. CDR3: CASSHPRGRTSDTGELFF. The CDR3 nucleotides are TGTGCCAGCAGCCACCCAAGAGGACGGACTAGCGACACCGGGGAGCTGTTTTTT. Complete variable domain (other parts from reference TRBV7-9 and TRBJ2-2): DTGVSQNPRHKITKRGQNVTFRCDPISEHNRLYWYRQTLGQGPEFLTYFQNEAQLEKSRLLSDRFSAERPKGSFSTLEIQRTEQGDSAMYLCASSHPRGRTSDTGELFFGEGSRLTVL.

The chain combines TRBV29-1 with TRBJ2-5; 9 positions match TRBD1. The CDR3 is made up of 13 amino acids. J was trimmed by 2 bases and V by 8 bases; bases with no gene match: 6. Germline lookup yields CDR1 SQVTM and CDR2 ANQGSEA. The CDR3 region has the DNA TGCAGCTGCCGGGACAGGGAGCAAGAGACCCAGTACTTC. Protein sequence: CSCRDREQETQYF. The whole variable domain, remainder taken from reference TRBV29-1 and TRBJ2-5, is SAVISQKPSRDICQRGTSLTIQCQVDSQVTMMFWYRQQPGQSLTLIATANQGSEATYESGFVIDKFPISRPNLTFSTLTVSNMSPEDSSIYLCSCRDREQETQYFGPGTRLLVL.

The chain couples TRBV2 to TRBJ2-3; TRBD2 matches at 8 bases. After removal of 6 bases from V and 8 bases from J, the junction contained 10 bases not matched to a gene. Germline lookup yields CDR1 SNHLY and CDR2 FYNNEI. The CDR3 extends over 14 amino acids. CDR3 DNA: TGTGCCAGCAGCCGGGAGGGGGTCTATGTTACGCAGTATTTT. It specifies CASSREGVYVTQYF.

The chain links TRBV6-4 to TRBJ2-3, with D perhaps matching TRBD2 (6 bases). Trimming shortened V by 6 bases and J by 0 bases, and 13 bases separated the two germline ends. The CDR3 is made up of 15 amino acids. The germline gives CDR1 MRHNA, CDR2 SNTAGT. The DNA of the CDR3 is TGTGCCAGCAGCAGGGACTGGGGGAGCACAGATACGCAGTATTTT. Translated, it gives CASSRDWGSTDTQYF.

This clone has just a few counts. CDR3: CASSRPGNYGYTF. CDR3 bases: TGTGCCAGCAGCCGGCCGGGGAACTATGGCTACACCTTC. The chain carries TRBV11-2 and TRBJ1-2, with D unresolved. The CDR3 contains 13 residues. The germline gives CDR1 SGHAT, CDR2 FQNNGV. Trimming left V 5 bases short and J 2 bases short, with 9 bases between.

The chain recombines TRBV13 with TRBJ1-2; 10 positions match TRBD1. This CDR3 has 14 residues. CDR1 is PRHDT, CDR2 FYEKMQ, per germline (reference sequence). J lost 7 bases, V lost 4 bases, and 6 bases had no gene match. Written as DNA, the CDR3 is TGTGCCAGCAGCTCTTCGGACAGGGGGTTTGGCTACACCTTC. Translation: CASSSSDRGFGYTF.

The count of this clone is one. V and J are TRBV25-1 and TRBJ1-1; a possible D gene is TRBD1 (5 bases). The V and J ends lost 1 base and 3 bases respectively, with 9 bases between them. The CDR3 contains 14 residues. The germline gives CDR1 MGHDK, CDR2 SYGVNS. The CDR3 sequence is CASSEFWGDTEAFF. In DNA form, the CDR3 reads TGTGCCAGCAGTGAATTTTGGGGGGACACTGAAGCTTTCTTT.

The chain recombines TRBV7-9 with TRBJ2-4; tentative D call: TRBD2 (5 bases). Germline lookup yields CDR1 SEHNR and CDR2 FQNEAQ (reference sequence). The V and J ends lost 5 bases and 3 bases respectively, with 26 bases between them. The CDR3 length is 19 residues. The CDR3: CASSLGGLTGSHGKNIQYF. The CDR3 DNA reads as TGTGCCAGCAGCCTCGGAGGTCTTACCGGGTCTCATGGCAAAAACATTCAGTACTTC.

With regard to this clone: Germline and junction disagree at one end, which may indicate a read error. This rearrangement joins TRBV11-3 to TRBJ1-1; D is undetermined. CDR3 length equals 12 residues. Per the germline V gene, CDR1 is SGHNT and CDR2 is YENEEA. CDR3 sequence (DNA): TGTGCCAGCAGCGACTCCTCGTCGAAGGTCGTTTTT. It is translated as CASSDSSSKVVF.

The V call is TRBV2, the J call TRBJ2-1; the D is unclear. CDR1 is SNHLY and CDR2 is FYNNEI in the germline V gene. Trimming pared 4 bases from V and 0 bases from J, leaving 10 bases between. The CDR3 is 15 amino acids. The CDR3 region has the DNA TGTGCCAGCAGTGTCCTCCCTAGCTCCTACAATGAGCAGTTCTTC. Protein sequence: CASSVLPSSYNEQFF.

This chain links TRBV25-1 with TRBJ2-7; TRBD2 agrees at 8 bases. After removal of 1 base from V and 3 bases from J, the junction contained 8 bases not matched to a gene. From germline, CDR1 is MGHDK and CDR2 SYGVNS. CDR3 length: 16 amino acids. The CDR3 sequence is CASSESGGGSLYEQYF. The CDR3 DNA follows: TGTGCCAGCAGTGAATCCGGGGGGGGATCCCTCTACGAGCAGTACTTC.

This clone is a singleton in its sample. The chain carries TRBV6-1 and TRBJ2-5, with D possibly matching TRBD1 (6 bases). Trimming took off 6 bases at V and 3 bases at J, with 11 bases between the two ends. This CDR3 spans 13 amino acids. Germline V gene lookup returns CDR1 MNHNS and CDR2 SASEGT. In nucleotides, the CDR3 is TGTGCCAGCAGGGCACAGGGAAAAGAGACCCAGTACTTC. This gives the protein CASRAQGKETQYF.

V usage is TRBV5-1 and J usage is TRBJ1-1, with TRBD1 as a possible D gene (5 bases). Trimming stripped 4 bases from V and 4 bases from J, with 17 bases between. Looked up from germline, CDR1 is SGHRS and CDR2 is YFSETQ. This CDR3 has 15 amino acids. CDR3 in DNA: TGCGCCAGCAGCCTAGCCCCGGGGGGGTCCACTGAAGCTTTCTTT. This sequence encodes CASSLAPGGSTEAFF. The full variable domain, with the rest looked up from reference TRBV5-1 and TRBJ1-1, is KAGVTQTPRYLIKTRGQQVTLSCSPISGHRSVSWYQQTPGQGLQFLFEYFSETQRNKGNFPGRFSGRQFSNSRSEMNVSTLELGDSALYLCASSLAPGGSTEAFFGQGTRLTVV.